The TCR beta chain under discussion was sequenced for a study of response to subunit inactivated influenza vaccine. Via MiXCR, TCRdb re-called the RT-PCR reads, giving one row per CDR3 protein. The profile shows hundreds of thousands of distinct CDR3 sequences, about 15% of them singletons. Germline V gene lookup returns CDR1 KGHDR and CDR2 SFDVKD. The CDR3 consists of 16 residues. V was clipped by 4 bases and J by 3 bases, with 14 bases between them. This TCR was recovered from a man aged 50-59 years who received an inactivated influenza vaccine. The chain recombines TRBV24-1 with TRBJ2-2; D tentatively fits TRBD1 or TRBD2 (7 bases each). Sequencing was performed on PBMCs from blood, taken 12 days after vaccination. The DNA of the CDR3 is TGTGCCACCAGTGACCTACAGGGGAGGGACACCGGGGAGCTGTTTTTT. It is translated as CATSDLQGRDTGELFF.